The source of this TCR beta chain is a study of T cells in localized non-small cell lung cancer. Overall study results and limits: Tumor samples were not multi-region, leaving intratumor heterogeneity unexcluded. Tumor trailed uninvolved adjacent lung in T cell clonality, which peaked there. Out of the top 100 tumor clones, a median about 57 were seen in adjacent lung.

V gave up 3 bases and J gave up 5 bases; unmatched junction bases: 6. The CDR3 spans 14 residues. Germline loops: CDR1 MDHEN, CDR2 SYDVKM. Generated by immunoSEQ multiplex PCR, the TCRdb table keeps only in-frame clones and is missing some. The sample has some 29,000 clones; roughly 90% are singletons. In regard to this clone: No antigen is known for it.

The sequence was collected from a male donor at least 60 years old with stage I lung adenocarcinoma. Material: peripheral blood, obtained before any cancer treatment. This chain links TRBV28 with TRBJ1-2; 7 bases are shared with TRBD1. CDR3 nucleotide sequence: TGTGCCAGCAGTTTGGAGGGGGCCGGATATGGCTACACCTTC. Translated, it gives CASSLEGAGYGYTF.